This record concerns one T cell receptor beta chain sequence. The source of the sample is a study of blood T cell repertoires in COVID-19. About the research overall: Samples taken during acute and convalescent COVID-19 were collected in the United States, Italy and Spain. Nucleic acid was either cDNA or gDNA, and it came from T cells, B-cell-depleted T cells, or PBMCs.

The CDR3 spans 12 residues. Between the trimmed V and J ends, which lost 4 bases and 4 bases, there was a span of 6 bases. CDR1 SGHDT and CDR2 YYEEEE come from the germline V gene. As originally analysed: Counts of nucleated cells, estimated from reference gene primer amplification, were obtained. Sequencing was performed with immunoSEQ multiplex PCR; in TCRdb, only in-frame clones are kept and a portion is missing. D and trimming were read from the DNA, whereas the V and J calls and clone size are those reported in that table. The sample lists fewer than 150,000 clones; around 85% were seen once. The rearrangement links TRBV5-6 to TRBJ1-3; weak D call: TRBD1 (5 bases). Specimen: peripheral blood. The TCR sequence derives from a man aged 50-60 years with acute or convalescent COVID-19. CDR3 DNA sequence: TGTGCCAGCAGCCAGGGAGGAAACACCATATATTTT. This translates into CASSQGGNTIYF.